One sample yielded the 25 T cell receptor beta chains listed below, sequenced in a study of regulatory T cells in long-lasting Graves disease. The sample's time point: newly diagnosed GD, antithyroid drugs for less than 3 months. Researchers made the TCR library from RNA that was extracted from PBMCs. Arm-PCR of CDR3 regions and iRepertoire HTBI primers were used to build TCR beta libraries. A single record per CDR3 protein comes from TCRdb applying MiXCR to the multiplex PCR reads. The sample lists roughly 500,000 distinct CDR3 sequences; around an eighth were seen once. The same sample was also studied in work on T cells in Graves' hyperthyroidism and ophthalmopathy.

The input for sequencing was peripheral blood mononuclear cells (PBMCs), taken at new diagnosis, from a patient treated with antithyroid drugs. The receptors originated from a young man with Graves disease.

This clonotype was picked up many times. The V and J genes are TRBV6-1 and TRBJ1-1; 11 positions agree with TRBD1. CDR3 length: 18 residues. CDR1 is MNHNS and CDR2 is SASEGT in the germline V gene. The trim removed 5 bases at V and 0 bases at J, leaving 11 bases unmatched. Here the CDR3 reads CASSRPPGTGGMNTEAFF. The CDR3 coding sequence is TGTGCCAGCAGTCGTCCCCCCGGGACAGGGGGGATGAACACTGAAGCTTTCTTT.

The CDR3 DNA reads TGCAGCGTTGAAGAGAGTGAAAAACTGTTTTTT. Translated, it gives CSVEESEKLFF. The chain recombines TRBV29-1 with TRBJ1-4; D ambiguous. CDR1 and CDR2 (germline): SQVTM, ANQGSEA. The CDR3 is made up of 11 amino acids. The ends were cut back, 0 bases at V and 7 bases at J, with 3 bases in the middle.

This clonotype was recorded many times. The rearrangement joins TRBV20-1 to TRBJ1-5; no firm D call. The V end was cut by 5 bases, the J end by 7 bases, with 15 bases between. Germline lookup yields CDR1 DFQATT and CDR2 SNEGSKA (reference sequence). This CDR3 is 13 amino acids long. The CDR3 loop is CSAPRPGAQPQHF. CDR3 DNA sequence: TGCAGTGCTCCCCGGCCCGGCGCGCAGCCCCAGCATTTT.

Turning to this clonotype: A much larger clone differs by one base, so this may be a read error. This rearrangement joins TRBV7-2 to TRBJ2-7, with 7 bases that match TRBD2. Germline V lookup: CDR1 SGHTA, CDR2 FQGNSA. The CDR3 is 14 amino acids. CDR3 residues: CANSPDGGDYEQYF. CDR3 sequence (DNA): TGTGCCAACAGCCCAGATGGGGGGGACTACGAGCAGTACTTC.

The chain carries TRBV29-1 and TRBJ2-7; D perhaps matches TRBD1 (6 bases). The CDR3 loop spans 13 amino acids. V dropped 4 bases and J dropped 2 bases, with 12 bases sitting between them. Germline V gene lookup returns CDR1 SQVTM and CDR2 ANQGSEA. The CDR3: CSVAPRGTYEQYF. The CDR3 DNA is TGCAGCGTTGCCCCTAGGGGGACCTACGAGCAGTACTTC.

Turning to this clonotype: An end of the junction differs from the germline gene, which may be a read error. This chain links TRBV30 with TRBJ2-1, with 13 bases that match TRBD2. The length of the CDR3 is 14 residues. CDR1 is GTSNPN and CDR2 is SVGIG in the germline V gene (reference sequence). CDR3 nucleotides: TGTGCCGGGAGGACTAGCGGGAGCCACAATGAGCAGTTCTTC. This sequence encodes CAGRTSGSHNEQFF.

This clonotype was counted at least ten times. The chain uses TRBV30 and TRBJ2-7; TRBD2 might be the D (6 bases). The CDR3 has 14 residues. The V end lost 2 bases, the J end lost 2 bases, and 13 bases lay between the germline ends. Germline V CDR1 and CDR2: GTSNPN, SVGIG (reference sequence). CDR3 loop: CAWSKGLQAYEQYF. DNA for the CDR3: TGTGCCTGGAGTAAGGGACTGCAGGCCTACGAGCAGTACTTC.

This clonotype was seen a few times. The chain recombines TRBV7-9 with TRBJ2-3; TRBD1 might be the D (6 bases). The CDR3 runs to 16 residues. V was pared by 5 bases and J by 6 bases, with 21 bases between. Germline CDR1 is SEHNR and CDR2 is FQNEAQ (reference sequence). CDR3 DNA sequence: TGTGCCAGCAGCCGAGCCGGGACACCCTTAGTGGATACGCAGTATTTT. Its translation is CASSRAGTPLVDTQYF.

This clonotype has at least ten counts. The chain is built from TRBV15 and TRBJ2-7, with a weak D call TRBD2 (5 bases). The CDR3 totals 14 residues. Trimming removed 1 base from V and 6 bases from J, with 13 bases in between. The germline gives CDR1 LNHNV, CDR2 YYDKDF (reference sequence). The CDR3 spells CATSRALRDSEQYF. The CDR3 bases are TGTGCCACCAGCAGAGCCCTCCGGGATTCCGAGCAGTACTTC.

This clonotype occurred many times. V gene TRBV20-1 combines with J gene TRBJ2-3, with TRBD2 matching over 8 bases. Germline CDR1 reads DFQATT; CDR2 reads SNEGSKA (reference sequence). The CDR3 has 15 amino acids. V trimming: 1 base; J trimming: 5 bases; junction bases outside the gene matches: 8. CDR3 sequence: CSARVPQRELDTQYF. The CDR3 DNA reads as TGCAGTGCTAGAGTCCCCCAGCGGGAGTTAGATACGCAGTATTTT.

This chain uses TRBV20-1 with TRBJ1-4; D is possibly TRBD1 (6 bases). Per germline, CDR1 DFQATT and CDR2 SNEGSKA (reference sequence). The germline V and J ends were trimmed by 0 bases and 10 bases, with 21 bases remaining between them. This CDR3 contains 16 residues. The CDR3 DNA follows: TGCAGTGCTAGAGATTGGACAGATCAAGGGGGGGGAAAACTGTTTTTT. As protein: CSARDWTDQGGGKLFF.

Turning to this clonotype: One end of the junction does not line up with germline, which may come from a read error. The chain is built from TRBV5-6 and TRBJ1-6; D unresolved. The V gene's germline CDR1 is SGHDT and CDR2 YYEEEE. This CDR3 is 15 amino acids long. DNA for the CDR3: TGTGCCAGCGGCTTGCCAGGCGACTATAATTCACCCCTCCACTTT. Its translation is CASGLPGDYNSPLHF.

This clonotype was detected only a few times. The V call is TRBV24-1, the J call TRBJ2-1; 13 nucleotides agree with TRBD2. The CDR3 spans 20 residues. The junction had 23 bases not matched to a gene; V was cut back by 5 bases and J by 11 bases. CDR1 is KGHDR, CDR2 SFDVKD, per germline. CDR3 sequence (DNA): TGTGCCACCAGTGGCCCATCCGGGACTAGCGGGACTTTGATCGTCTGGCAGCAGTTCTTC. This codes for CATSGPSGTSGTLIVWQQFF.

This clonotype was detected ten times or more. This rearrangement joins TRBV2 to TRBJ1-2, with TRBD1 as a possible D gene (5 bases). The CDR3 is 13 amino acids. Germline CDR1 and CDR2: SNHLY and FYNNEI. V was pared by 3 bases and J by 8 bases, with 13 bases between. The CDR3: CASSEGGVGGYTF. The CDR3 region has the DNA TGTGCCAGCAGTGAGGGGGGAGTAGGAGGCTACACCTTC.

This chain joins TRBV6-7 and TRBJ2-5, with TRBD1 matching over 8 bases. TRBV6-7 is an open reading frame whose function is uncertain. The CDR3 runs 17 residues. The ends lost 2 bases at V and 12 bases at J; junction bases unmatched: 20. CDR3 residues: CASSYGEDREDQEKEYF. In DNA, the CDR3 is TGTGCCAGCAGTTACGGGGAGGACAGGGAAGACCAAGAGAAGGAGTACTTC.

This clonotype was found many times. The junction differs from germline at one of its ends, possibly a read error. The chain couples TRBV5-8 to TRBJ1-2; D is ambiguous. Germline-derived CDR1 and CDR2 are SGHTS and YDEGEE. The CDR3 spans 13 residues. DNA of the CDR3: TGTGCCAGCAGTTTGGGCTATGGTAGCGGCTACACCTTC. The encoded protein is CASSLGYGSGYTF.

This sequence joins TRBV12-3 or TRBV12-4 and TRBJ2-2; 9 nucleotides match TRBD2. The CDR3 is 17 amino acids. V shed 2 bases, J shed 5 bases, and the junction held 9 bases outside the gene matches. The CDR3 reads CASSLSRREGGTGELFF. CDR3 DNA: TGTGCCAGCAGTTTATCGAGGCGGGAGGGAGGGACCGGGGAGCTGTTTTTT.

This clonotype was detected many times. The CDR3 DNA is TGTGCCAGCAGCCGTACAGGGGGCATTCAAGAGACCCAGTACTTC. It yields the protein CASSRTGGIQETQYF. The rearrangement joins TRBV11-3 to TRBJ2-5; 9 positions agree with TRBD1. The CDR3 totals 15 residues. From germline, CDR1 is SGHNT and CDR2 YENEEA. Trimming cost V 5 bases and J 2 bases; bases outside gene matches: 6. The whole variable domain, remainder taken from reference TRBV11-3 and TRBJ2-5, is EAGVVQSPRYKIIEKKQPVAFWCNPISGHNTLYWYLQNLGQGPELLIRYENEEAVDDSQLPKDRFSAERLKGVDSTLKIQPAELGDSAVYLCASSRTGGIQETQYFGPGTRLLVL.

This clonotype came up many times. The V gene is TRBV16, the J gene TRBJ1-1, with D unclear. V was pared by 2 bases and J by 1 base, with 8 bases between. The CDR3 spans 14 residues. Germline values: CDR1 KGHSY, CDR2 FQNENV. The DNA for the CDR3 is TGTGCCAGCAGCCAACGAACCCAGAACACTGAAGCTTTCTTT. It codes for CASSQRTQNTEAFF.

This clonotype was counted ten times or more. The genes are TRBV10-3 and TRBJ2-3; D unresolved. This CDR3 has 16 residues. The germline V gene encodes CDR1 ENHRY and CDR2 SYGVKD. V was cut by 3 bases and J by 5 bases, with 18 bases left in between. CDR3 sequence (DNA): TGTGCCATCAGTGAAAACGGACCAAACCGCGGAGATACGCAGTATTTT. Encoded protein: CAISENGPNRGDTQYF.

Comments on this clonotype: The junction departs from germline at one end; a sequencing error may be responsible. The rearrangement uses TRBV12-3 or TRBV12-4 and TRBJ2-1; 7 positions match TRBD1. CDR3 length: 15 amino acids. This CDR3 reads CVSSSEQGWSNEQFF. In nucleotides, the CDR3 is TGTGTCAGCAGTTCCGAACAGGGGTGGTCCAATGAGCAGTTCTTC.

This clonotype was picked up many times. This chain joins TRBV29-1 and TRBJ2-1, with TRBD2 matching 11 bases. Germline-derived CDR1 and CDR2 are SQVTM and ANQGSEA. The CDR3 is 14 residues long. J was trimmed by 6 bases and V by 8 bases; bases with no gene match: 9. CDR3: CSSKGTSGSNEQFF. The CDR3 DNA reads TGCAGCTCAAAGGGTACTAGCGGGAGCAATGAGCAGTTCTTC.

The V gene is TRBV20-1, the J gene TRBJ2-5; the D gene is possibly TRBD2 (6 bases). The CDR3 is made up of 13 amino acids. From germline, CDR1 is DFQATT and CDR2 SNEGSKA (reference sequence). V was clipped by 6 bases and J by 2 bases, with 13 bases between them. The CDR3 sequence: CSAPRDFQETQYF. In DNA form, the CDR3 reads TGCAGTGCCCCCAGGGACTTTCAAGAGACCCAGTACTTC.

At least ten counts were recorded for this clonotype. The V call is TRBV20-1, the J call TRBJ1-1; TRBD1 aligns across 7 bases. V was pared by 3 bases and J by 8 bases, with 12 bases of the junction left unmatched. Germline CDR1 reads DFQATT; CDR2 reads SNEGSKA (reference sequence). The length of the CDR3 is 14 residues. The CDR3 nucleotides read TGCAGTGCTAGTGAAACAAGGACAGGCAAAGAAGCTTTCTTT. Encoded protein: CSASETRTGKEAFF.

This clonotype has just a few counts. V usage is TRBV30 and J usage is TRBJ1-5, with unresolved D. V lost 2 bases to trimming and J lost 5 bases, with 10 bases between them. The CDR3 loop spans 13 amino acids. Germline CDR1 is GTSNPN and CDR2 is SVGIG (reference sequence). CDR3 sequence reads: CAWSKASDQPQHF. DNA for the CDR3: TGTGCCTGGAGTAAGGCCTCAGATCAGCCCCAGCATTTT.